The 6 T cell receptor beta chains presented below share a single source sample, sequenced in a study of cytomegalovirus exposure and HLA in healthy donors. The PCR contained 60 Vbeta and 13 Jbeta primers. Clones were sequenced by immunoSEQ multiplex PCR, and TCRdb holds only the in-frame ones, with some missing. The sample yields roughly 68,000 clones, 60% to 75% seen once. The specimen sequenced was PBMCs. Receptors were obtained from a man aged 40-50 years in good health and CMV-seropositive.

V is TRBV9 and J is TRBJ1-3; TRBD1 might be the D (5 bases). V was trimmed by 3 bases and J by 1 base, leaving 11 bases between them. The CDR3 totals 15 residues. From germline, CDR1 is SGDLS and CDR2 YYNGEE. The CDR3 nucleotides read TGTGCCAGCAGCGGAATGCAGGGTTCTGGAAACACCATATATTTT. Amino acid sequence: CASSGMQGSGNTIYF. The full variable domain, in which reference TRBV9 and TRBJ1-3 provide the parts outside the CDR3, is DSGVTQTPKHLITATGQRVTLRCSPRSGDLSVYWYQQSLDQGLQFLIQYYNGEERAKGNILERFSAQQFPDLHSELNLSSLELGDSALYFCASSGMQGSGNTIYFGEGSWLTVV.

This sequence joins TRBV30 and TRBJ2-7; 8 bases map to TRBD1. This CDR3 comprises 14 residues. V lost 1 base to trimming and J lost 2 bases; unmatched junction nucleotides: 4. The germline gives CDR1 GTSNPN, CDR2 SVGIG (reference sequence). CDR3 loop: CAWSEQGGTYEQYF. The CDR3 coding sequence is TGTGCCTGGAGTGAACAGGGGGGAACCTACGAGCAGTACTTC.

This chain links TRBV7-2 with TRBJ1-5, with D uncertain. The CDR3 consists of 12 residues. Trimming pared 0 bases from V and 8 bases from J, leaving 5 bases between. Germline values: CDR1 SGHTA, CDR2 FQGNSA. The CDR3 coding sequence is TGTGCCAGCAGCTTAGCGCTAAAGCCCCAGCATTTT. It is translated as CASSLALKPQHF.

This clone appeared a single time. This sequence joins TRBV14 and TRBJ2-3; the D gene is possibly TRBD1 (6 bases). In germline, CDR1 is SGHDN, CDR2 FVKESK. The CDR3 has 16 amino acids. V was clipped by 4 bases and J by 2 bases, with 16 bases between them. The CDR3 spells CASSRNLGQLTDTQYF. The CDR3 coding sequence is TGTGCCAGCAGCCGGAACCTAGGACAGCTCACAGATACGCAGTATTTT.

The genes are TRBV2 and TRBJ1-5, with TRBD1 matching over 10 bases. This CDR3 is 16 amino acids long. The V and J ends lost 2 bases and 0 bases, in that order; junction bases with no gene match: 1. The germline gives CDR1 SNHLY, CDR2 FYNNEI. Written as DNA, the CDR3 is TGTGCCAGCAGTGAATGGACAGGGGGTAGCAATCAGCCCCAGCATTTT. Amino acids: CASSEWTGGSNQPQHF.

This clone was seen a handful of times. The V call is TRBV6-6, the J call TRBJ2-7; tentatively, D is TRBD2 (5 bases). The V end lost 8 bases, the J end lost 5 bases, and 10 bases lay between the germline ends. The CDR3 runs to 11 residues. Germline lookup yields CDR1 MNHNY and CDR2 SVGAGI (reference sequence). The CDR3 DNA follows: TGTGCCAGCGGGAGTGCCCACGAGCAGTACTTC. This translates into CASGSAHEQYF.